This TCR beta chain comes out of a study of cytomegalovirus exposure and HLA in healthy donors (TCRdb year 2017). Background on the whole study: In an earlier analysis of fewer than 750 of the donors, approximately 260 Gb of sequence data and 117 million unique TCR beta sequences from roughly 200 million T cells were reported. Roughly 300 gigabases of sequencing data and around 85 million unique TCR sequences made up an early release that covered nearly 650 HLA-typed donors. Of the 350 to 450 genotyped donors, approximately 83% fell in the genetic ancestry cluster associated with self-reported Caucasian donors. The study was designed to test whether signatures of past pathogen exposure could be identified by cataloging public T cell receptors. The study used immunosequencing to profile the T cell repertoires of more than 650 subjects and linked those repertoires to cytomegalovirus serostatus. Besides the first cohort of roughly 700 subjects, a separate validation cohort made up of about 120 different subjects was used. To predict cytomegalovirus infection status, the study brought together high-throughput TCR immunosequencing, statistical association of individual TCRs with disease status, and machine learning. In a later analysis, previously published TCR beta repertoires from 600 to 850 donors were re-analyzed and high-resolution HLA genotyping was added so that TCR occurrence patterns could be studied. Rather than using new phenotypic data, the later analysis identified candidate immune exposures from TCR beta sequences and from how often those sequences occurred across donors. An earlier analysis of 587 of the donors used high-throughput TCR beta sequencing to judge whether each TCR beta V gene segment behaved as functional or pseudogenic. Donor age, sex, ethnicity and CMV serostatus were compiled alongside the repertoire data. In a later genetic analysis, genome-wide SNP genotypes for about 65% of the roughly 670 donors were used, and that subset was treated as a discovery cohort. Every discovery cohort repertoire had been produced on one sequencing platform. HLA typing covered class I and class II loci at four-digit resolution. The number of typed donors differed by locus: 629-630 for A, B, C, DRB1 and DQB1; 500 to 550 for DQA1; 606 for DPA1; and roughly 470 for DPB1. A handful of DR-DQ haplotypes were handled as single units for association and clustering because linkage in the cohort was strong. Among some 410 genotyped donors of the cohort, an average of roughly 240,000 unique TCR beta nucleotide sequences were sequenced per donor, about a sixth of them non-productive. The investigation overall reported the following: HLA typing was unavailable for some donors at each locus, so association tests used only the typed subset. A total of 164 TCR beta chains were listed by the study as associated with cytomegalovirus. Linkage disequilibrium might explain the correlated functional status among segregating V segments, but an unknown experimental factor could not be excluded. A cluster of highly shared sequence variants was judged likely to represent a technical artifact of the sequencing pipeline. It was suggested by the authors that the approach could potentially be generalized to other disease states and immunological phenotypes. In a later genetic analysis, a missense DCLRE1C variant was associated with V-gene and J-gene trimming of TCR beta chains, and the association was replicated in an independent cohort. A later analysis reported that several top co-occurrence clusters appeared linked to parvovirus B19, influenza, CMV and Epstein-Barr virus. For the cohort, immune exposure information was limited to CMV serostatus. In a later genetic analysis, fewer N-insertions in productive TCRs were reported among donors in an Asian-associated ancestry cluster than the roughly 710-donor mean. In a later analysis, the rate of TCR association differed among HLA loci, with DRB1 alleles having the most associated TCRs and HLA-C alleles having the fewest. Broadly in line with IMGT annotations, most TCR beta V segments showed up in productive rearrangements about 90% or about 30% of the time in an earlier analysis of 450 to 600 of the donors. In both the original and validation cohorts, the classifier was reported to diagnose cytomegalovirus status with high specificity and sensitivity. A few of the identified cytomegalovirus-associated TCR beta chains were confirmed in vitro to be specific for cytomegalovirus antigens. A later analysis found that most CMV-associated TCR beta chains appeared HLA-restricted, with HLA associations seemingly driven largely by CMV exposure. Sequencing depth was assumed to be roughly uniform across donors in the presence/absence analyses, though that assumption may not hold. When HLA alleles, especially DR and DQ, strongly co-occurred, TCR associations were difficult to assign to individual alleles. In a later analysis, HLA-associated TCR beta chains were found to be more clonally expanded and to have lower generation probabilities than equally common non-associated chains. The earlier analysis of some 540 of the donors excluded roughly 16 rarely observed V segments, including chromosome 9 orphons, because counts were too low. In this cohort, only TCR beta chains were sequenced, and detectable features were limited by the absence of alpha or paired-chain data. While some public TCRs were present in many individuals, most TCR sequences turned up only very rarely across donors. A further reported finding was that TCR beta sequences accurately predicted the HLA-A and HLA-B alleles for most subjects in the first cohort. Specific HLA alleles were associated with 16,951 TCR beta sequences at a false discovery rate of 0.05 in a later analysis.

Library method: the immunoSEQ multiplex PCR assay. A mixture of 60 forward primers for TCR Vbeta segments and 13 reverse primers for TCR Jbeta segments was used in the multiplex PCR. The CDR3 region of rearranged TCR beta genes was amplified from genomic DNA with a multiplex PCR assay. The amplified TCR beta libraries were sequenced on the Illumina HiSeq System as 87-base-pair reads. Per the original workflow: A later analysis tallied around 87 million unique TCR beta chains across the 640 or so repertoires, and about 10 million of those chains were shared by two or more donors. Raw reads were error-corrected and collapsed into unique sequences with a nearest-neighbor algorithm that merged closely related sequences to remove PCR and sequencing errors. CDR3 sequences were aligned to IMGT reference sequences to assign V, D and J gene segments. For a sequence to be retained, a match of at least six nucleotides was required to both a V gene segment and a J gene segment. Rearrangements were classified as productive when the CDR3 lacked stop codons and remained in frame with V and J, and all other rearrangements were classified as non-productive. CDR3 was defined according to IMGT convention as the region running from the second conserved V-encoded cysteine to the conserved J-encoded phenylalanine. The earlier analysis of approximately 500 of the donors excluded sequences that lacked an unambiguous match to a single V gene segment. In an earlier analysis of 450 to 750 of the donors, a V segment was called functional when productive rearrangements were above 56.7%, and segregating when the standard deviation between donors exceeded 5%. A statistical classification framework was developed to diagnose cytomegalovirus status using the catalog of TCR beta chain sequences. V and J gene assignment, in a later analysis, came from comparing TCR nucleotide sequences with IMGT/GENE-DB human TR gene sequences. The TCRdist pipeline was used in a later analysis to assign CDR3 sequences and most-parsimonious VDJ recombination scenarios. A later analysis defined each TCR beta chain by its CDR3 amino acid sequence plus V-gene family, and excluded reads lacking a unique V-gene family. In a later analysis, 450 to 600 highly shared, low-generation-probability nucleotide sequences were removed to address suspected cross-contamination and a sequencing artifact. In a later analysis, a clonal expansion index for each public chain was calculated from normalized within-repertoire ranks of inferred template counts. In a later analysis, generation probabilities were computed using a VDJ recombination model fitted to out-of-frame rearrangements, and the results were checked against IGoR. A later analysis scored TCR-TCR, TCR-HLA and TCR-CMV co-occurrence with hypergeometric tests, applying a repertoire-size bias correction to TCR pairs. A later analysis estimated false discovery rates by permuting HLA or CMV assignments 20 times. A later analysis grouped co-occurring TCRs with DBSCAN, adding TCRdist sequence similarity when clustering within HLA-allele-positive subsets. Repertoires with fewer than 30,000 or more than 120,000 public chains were left out of co-occurrence clustering, as were a handful of repertoires with anomalous nucleotide sharing. TCRdb holds this immuneACCESS table with in-frame rearrangements only. Some clones are missing; in checked studies, unresolved V genes explain under half, and the rest has no known cause. The DNA was the basis for D and trimming; V, J and clone size are from that table. The table for this sample shows more than 55,000 clones. Roughly 4.7% of the sample belongs to the ten largest clones.

In total, roughly 670 healthy bone marrow donors made up the cohort. At the time of sampling, all cohort members were nominally healthy, though unrecorded immune exposures were likely present. The donor was CMV seropositive and belonged to the group of 250 to 350 seropositive cohort members. Every donor gave a peripheral blood sample, and the peripheral blood mononuclear cells from that sample were used for TCR beta sequencing. The Qiagen DNeasy Blood Extraction Kit was used to extract genomic DNA from the blood cell samples. Comment on this clone: The target of this receptor is not known.

This clonotype originated in a woman in her thirties or forties in good health and CMV-seropositive. The sample taken for sequencing was PBMCs.

The base sequence is TGTGCCAGCAGCCAAACAGGGACTAGCGGGTGGTGGGATACGCAGTATTTT. Translated, it gives CASSQTGTSGWWDTQYF. The sequence links TRBV4-2 to TRBJ2-3; 12 junctional bases match TRBD2. The V end gives up 2 bases and the J end 6 bases, leaving 9 bases in the junction not matched to a gene. The CDR3, cysteine through phenylalanine, is 17 amino acids long. The only DNA kept is the CDR3, 51 bases in frame from the first base. The germline V gene gives CDR1 as LGHNA and CDR2 as YNFKEQ.